The entry below gives a single T cell receptor (beta chain) sequence along with its context. Its cognate antigen is unknown. Naive CD8 isolation took CD45RO-negative cells positively selected for CCR7 and excluded terminally differentiated effector memory CD45RA+ cells. The donor cohort consisted entirely of Caucasian adults residing in Nashville, Tennessee. This sample was included in a study of shared clonotypes between healthy human individuals. The overall study: Aged between 18 and 49, the donors were two women and three men. General study findings and limits: Only blood was sampled; tissue repertoires likely differ.

Splitting of each subset's genomic DNA was done evenly across several immunoSEQ plates. Assay: immunoSEQ multiplex PCR; the TCRdb copy retains only in-frame clones and omits some. The sample has 550,000 to 750,000 clones, about 95% seen once. CDR1 is MDHEN and CDR2 is SYDVKM in the germline V gene. The CDR3 runs 14 residues. This chain connects TRBV28 to TRBJ2-5, with TRBD1 matching over 8 bases. Gene TRBJ2-7 matches the end of the DNA better, so the J call may be wrong. The TCR comes from a woman in her twenties or thirties in good health. Material: naive CD8+ T cells sorted from blood. In DNA form, the CDR3 reads TGTGCCAGCATGACAGGACAGGGCCACTACGAGCAGTACTTC. Its protein product is CASMTGQGHYEQYF.